The source of this T cell receptor beta chain is a study of glioma-infiltrating T cells after dendritic cell vaccination. The time point denotes: after dendritic cell vaccination, including at tumor progression/relapse. Fresh-frozen tumor tissue and more than two years of survival data were available for all. Produced via immunoSEQ multiplex PCR; TCRdb's table is partial and in-frame only. The sample records 50,000 to 70,000 clones, about four fifths being singletons. J was trimmed by 4 bases and V by 3 bases; bases with no gene match: 7. Germline CDR1 reads SGDLS; CDR2 reads YYNGEE. This CDR3 comprises 15 residues.

The sample here was blood, taken after dendritic cell vaccination. The TCR was taken from a human donor with glioblastoma. V gene TRBV9 combines with J gene TRBJ1-3; 7 bases fit TRBD1. The CDR3 here is CASSGTTGSGNTIYF. DNA for the CDR3: TGTGCCAGCAGCGGAACGACAGGGTCGGGAAACACCATATATTTT.